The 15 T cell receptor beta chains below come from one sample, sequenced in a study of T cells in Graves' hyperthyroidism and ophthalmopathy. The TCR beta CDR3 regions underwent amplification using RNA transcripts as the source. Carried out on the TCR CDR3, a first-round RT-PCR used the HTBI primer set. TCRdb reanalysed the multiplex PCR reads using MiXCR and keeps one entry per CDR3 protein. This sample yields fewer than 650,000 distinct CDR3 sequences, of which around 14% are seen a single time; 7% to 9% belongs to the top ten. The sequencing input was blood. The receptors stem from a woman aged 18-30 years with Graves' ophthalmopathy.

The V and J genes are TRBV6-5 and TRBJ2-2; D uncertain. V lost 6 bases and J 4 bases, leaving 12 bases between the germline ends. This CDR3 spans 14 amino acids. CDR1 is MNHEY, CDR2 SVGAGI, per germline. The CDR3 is CASRYPSRTGELFF. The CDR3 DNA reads TGTGCCAGCAGGTACCCGAGCCGCACCGGGGAGCTGTTTTTT.

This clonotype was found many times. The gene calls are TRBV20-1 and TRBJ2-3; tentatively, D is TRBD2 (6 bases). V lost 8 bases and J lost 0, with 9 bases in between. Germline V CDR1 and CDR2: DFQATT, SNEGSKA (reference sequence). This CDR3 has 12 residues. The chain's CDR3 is CSISGSTDTQYF. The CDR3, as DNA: TGCAGTATTAGCGGAAGCACAGATACGCAGTATTTT.

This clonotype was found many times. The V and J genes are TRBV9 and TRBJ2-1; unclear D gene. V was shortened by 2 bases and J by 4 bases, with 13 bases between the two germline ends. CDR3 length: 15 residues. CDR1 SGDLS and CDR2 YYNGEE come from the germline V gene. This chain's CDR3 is CASSVAPDVYNEQFF. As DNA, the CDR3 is TGTGCCAGCAGCGTTGCTCCGGACGTTTACAATGAGCAGTTCTTC.

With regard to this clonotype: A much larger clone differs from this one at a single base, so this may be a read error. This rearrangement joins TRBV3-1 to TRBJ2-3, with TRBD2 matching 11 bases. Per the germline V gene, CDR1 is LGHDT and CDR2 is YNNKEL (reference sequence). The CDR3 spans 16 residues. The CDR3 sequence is CANSQWLAGGYGTQYF. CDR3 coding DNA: TGTGCCAACAGCCAATGGCTAGCGGGAGGTTATGGTACGCAGTATTTT.

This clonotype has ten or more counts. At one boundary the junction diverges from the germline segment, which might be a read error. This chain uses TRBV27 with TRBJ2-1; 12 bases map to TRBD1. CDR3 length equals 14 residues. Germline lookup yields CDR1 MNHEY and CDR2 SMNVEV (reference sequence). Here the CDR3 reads CASSSGTGGNGQFF. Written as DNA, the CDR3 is TGTGCCAGCAGTTCCGGGACAGGGGGCAATGGGCAGTTCTTC.

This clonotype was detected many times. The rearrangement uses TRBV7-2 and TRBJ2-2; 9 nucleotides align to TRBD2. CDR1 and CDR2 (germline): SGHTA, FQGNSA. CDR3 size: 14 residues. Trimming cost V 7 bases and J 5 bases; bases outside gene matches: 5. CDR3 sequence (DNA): TGTGCCAGCACCAGGACTAGCGTAACCGGGGAGCTGTTTTTT. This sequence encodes CASTRTSVTGELFF. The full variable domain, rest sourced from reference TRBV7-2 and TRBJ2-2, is GAGVSQSPSNKVTEKGKDVELRCDPISGHTALYWYRQSLGQGLEFLIYFQGNSAPDKSGLPSDRFSAERTGGSVSTLTIQRTQQEDSAVYLCASTRTSVTGELFFGEGSRLTVL.

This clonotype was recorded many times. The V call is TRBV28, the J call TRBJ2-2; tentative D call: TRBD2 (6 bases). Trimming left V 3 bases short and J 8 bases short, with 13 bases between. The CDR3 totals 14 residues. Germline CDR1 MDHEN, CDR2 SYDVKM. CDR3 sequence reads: CASSFHLEGGELFF. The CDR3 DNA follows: TGTGCCAGCAGTTTTCACCTGGAGGGTGGGGAGCTGTTTTTT. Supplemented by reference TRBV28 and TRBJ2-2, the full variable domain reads DVKVTQSSRYLVKRTGEKVFLECVQDMDHENMFWYRQDPGLGLRLIYFSYDVKMKEKGDIPEGYSVSREKKERFSLILESASTNQTSMYLCASSFHLEGGELFFGEGSRLTVL.

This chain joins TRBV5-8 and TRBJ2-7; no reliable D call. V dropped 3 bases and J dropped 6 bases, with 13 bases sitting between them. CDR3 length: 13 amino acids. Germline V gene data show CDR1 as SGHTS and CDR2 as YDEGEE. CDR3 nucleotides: TGTGCCAGCAGCTACCAATCCCTCACCGAGCAGTACTTC. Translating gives CASSYQSLTEQYF.

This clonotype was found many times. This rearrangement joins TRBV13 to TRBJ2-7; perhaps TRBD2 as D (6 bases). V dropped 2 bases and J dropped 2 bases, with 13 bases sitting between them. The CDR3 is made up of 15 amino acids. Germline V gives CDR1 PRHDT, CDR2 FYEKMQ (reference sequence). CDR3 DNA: TGTGCCAGCAGCTTAAAGTCGGAGGGTGCCTACGAGCAGTACTTC. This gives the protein CASSLKSEGAYEQYF.

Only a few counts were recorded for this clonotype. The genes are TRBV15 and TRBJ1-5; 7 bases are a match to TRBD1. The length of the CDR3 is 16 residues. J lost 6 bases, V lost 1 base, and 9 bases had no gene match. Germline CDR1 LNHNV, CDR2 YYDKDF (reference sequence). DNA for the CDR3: TGTGCCACCAGCAGAGCGGACAACAGGGGATTTCAGCCCCAGCATTTT. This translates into CATSRADNRGFQPQHF.

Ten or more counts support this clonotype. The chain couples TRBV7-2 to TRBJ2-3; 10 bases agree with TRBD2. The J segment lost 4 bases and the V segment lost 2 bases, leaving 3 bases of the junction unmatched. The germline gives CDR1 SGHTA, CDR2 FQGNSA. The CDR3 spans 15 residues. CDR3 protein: CASSLIAGGSDTQYF. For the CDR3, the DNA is TGTGCCAGCAGCTTAATAGCGGGAGGTTCAGATACGCAGTATTTT.

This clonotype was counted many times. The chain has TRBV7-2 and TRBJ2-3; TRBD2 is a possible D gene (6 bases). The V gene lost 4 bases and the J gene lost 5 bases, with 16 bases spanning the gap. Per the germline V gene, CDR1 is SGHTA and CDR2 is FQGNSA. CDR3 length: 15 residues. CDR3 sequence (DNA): TGTGCCAGCAGCTCGCGAGGAGGGCTGGTAGATACGCAGTATTTT. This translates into CASSSRGGLVDTQYF.

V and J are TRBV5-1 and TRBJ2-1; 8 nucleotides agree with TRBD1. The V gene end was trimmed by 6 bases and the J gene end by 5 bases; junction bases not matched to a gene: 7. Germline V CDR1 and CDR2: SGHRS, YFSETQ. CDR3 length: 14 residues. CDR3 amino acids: CASTPGQANNEQFF. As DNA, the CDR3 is TGCGCCAGCACCCCGGGACAGGCAAACAATGAGCAGTTCTTC.

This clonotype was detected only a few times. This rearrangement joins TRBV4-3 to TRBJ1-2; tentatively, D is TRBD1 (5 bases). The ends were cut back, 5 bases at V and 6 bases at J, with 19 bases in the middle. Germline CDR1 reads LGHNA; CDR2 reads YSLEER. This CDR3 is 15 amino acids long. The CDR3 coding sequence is TGCGCCAGCAGCACCGGGACTAGCGGGAGTCATGGCTACACCTTC. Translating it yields CASSTGTSGSHGYTF.

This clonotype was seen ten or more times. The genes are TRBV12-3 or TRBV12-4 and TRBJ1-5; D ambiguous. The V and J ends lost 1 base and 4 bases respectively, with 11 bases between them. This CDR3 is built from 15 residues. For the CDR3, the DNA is TGTGCCAGCAGTTTAGGGGAGGGAGCAAATCAGCCCCAGCATTTT. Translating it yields CASSLGEGANQPQHF.